What follows describes a single T cell receptor (beta chain). Its target is unknown. The source of the sample is a study of OX40 agonist ivuxolimab in advanced cancers. The wider study: Patients took ivuxolimab, an agonistic anti-OX40 (CD134) antibody. Two patients with cutaneous melanoma and one with hepatocellular carcinoma, three in total, showed partial responses. Study-wide results and caveats: Normalized T-cell clonal expansion was also low in a subset of nonresponders. Expanded peripheral T cell antigen specificity was not determined.

Produced via immunoSEQ multiplex PCR; TCRdb's table is partial and in-frame only. The sample has more than 85,000 clones; 90% are singletons. This clonotype was sampled from an adult with an advanced solid tumor such as melanoma, head and neck, liver or kidney cancer. Here the sequenced sample was CD4+ or CD8+ T cells sorted from blood, taken in a trial of the OX40 agonist ivuxolimab.

The CDR3 protein is CASSWTGGTNEKLFF. CDR3 DNA sequence: TGTGCCAGCAGTTGGACAGGGGGGACTAATGAAAAACTGTTTTTT. This chain uses TRBV2 with TRBJ1-4; 10 bases are a match to TRBD1. The CDR3 loop spans 15 amino acids. Trimming removed 5 bases from V and 2 bases from J; junction bases left unmatched: 2. Germline V gene lookup returns CDR1 SNHLY and CDR2 FYNNEI.